This entry features one TCR beta chain sequence. Its cognate antigen is unknown. TCRdb's copy holds only in-frame clones and misses some; the assay was immunoSEQ multiplex PCR. Among fewer than 120,000 clones listed, approximately 92% were seen once. The data derive from a study of graft-versus-host responses after intestinal transplantation. Looking at the study overall: Each transplant was multivisceral, liver-intestinal, or isolated intestinal. Anti-thymocyte globulin induction preceded two to four years of tacrolimus and steroid maintenance in all recipients.

With 0 bases removed from V and 1 base from J, the gap between germline ends came to 7 bases. The CDR3 is 15 residues long. Germline V gene sequence: CDR1 SGHDT, CDR2 YYEEEE. Study findings and constraints: Recipient marrow contained GvH clones, some of which appeared first in ileum or blood.

The chain joins TRBV5-6 to TRBJ2-2; a weak D match, TRBD2 (5 bases). The sample consisted of unstimulated CD8+ T cells sorted from spleen or lymph node cells, taken before intestinal transplant. This receptor was obtained from a human donor who received an intestinal transplant. This chain's CDR3 is CASSLAGKNTGELFF. The CDR3 nucleotides are TGTGCCAGCAGCTTGGCCGGGAAGAACACCGGGGAGCTGTTTTTT.